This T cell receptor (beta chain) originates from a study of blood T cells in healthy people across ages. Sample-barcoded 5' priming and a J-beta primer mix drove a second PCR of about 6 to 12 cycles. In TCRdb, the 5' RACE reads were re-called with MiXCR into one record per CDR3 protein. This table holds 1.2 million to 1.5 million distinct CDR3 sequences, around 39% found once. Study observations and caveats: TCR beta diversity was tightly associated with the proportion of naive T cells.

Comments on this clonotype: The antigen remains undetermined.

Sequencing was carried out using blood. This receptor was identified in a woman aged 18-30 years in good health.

The chain's CDR3 is CASSDGTSRYNEQFF. Written as DNA, the CDR3 is TGTGCCAGCAGCGATGGGACTAGCAGGTACAATGAGCAGTTCTTC. This chain connects TRBV9 to TRBJ2-1; TRBD2 matches 9 bases. V dropped 3 bases and J dropped 4; count of bases not matched to a gene: 5. CDR1 is SGDLS and CDR2 is YYNGEE in the germline V gene. The CDR3 length is 15 residues. The full variable domain, its missing parts supplied by reference TRBV9 and TRBJ2-1, is DSGVTQTPKHLITATGQRVTLRCSPRSGDLSVYWYQQSLDQGLQFLIQYYNGEERAKGNILERFSAQQFPDLHSELNLSSLELGDSALYFCASSDGTSRYNEQFFGPGTRLTVL.